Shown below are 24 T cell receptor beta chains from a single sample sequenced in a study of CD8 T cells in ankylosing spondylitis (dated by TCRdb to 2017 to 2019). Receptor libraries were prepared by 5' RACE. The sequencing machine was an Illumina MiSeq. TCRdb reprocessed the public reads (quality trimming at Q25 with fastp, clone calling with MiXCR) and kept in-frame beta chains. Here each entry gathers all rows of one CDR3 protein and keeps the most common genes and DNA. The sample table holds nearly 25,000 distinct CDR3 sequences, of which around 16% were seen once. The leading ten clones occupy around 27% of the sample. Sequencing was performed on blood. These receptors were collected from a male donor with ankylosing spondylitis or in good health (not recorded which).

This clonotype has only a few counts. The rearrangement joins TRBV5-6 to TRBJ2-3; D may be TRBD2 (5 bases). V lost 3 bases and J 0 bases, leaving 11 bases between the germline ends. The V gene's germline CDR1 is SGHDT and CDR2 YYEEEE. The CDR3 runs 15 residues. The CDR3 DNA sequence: TGTGCCAGCAGCTCTTGGACTGTTAGCACAGATACGCAGTATTTT. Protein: CASSSWTVSTDTQYF.

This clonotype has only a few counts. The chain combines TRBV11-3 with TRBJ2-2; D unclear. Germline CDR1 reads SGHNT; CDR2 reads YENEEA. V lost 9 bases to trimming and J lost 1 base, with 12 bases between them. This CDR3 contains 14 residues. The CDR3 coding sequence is TGTGCCAGTCGTCTCGGGTGGAACACCGGGGAGCTGTTTTTT. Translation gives CASRLGWNTGELFF.

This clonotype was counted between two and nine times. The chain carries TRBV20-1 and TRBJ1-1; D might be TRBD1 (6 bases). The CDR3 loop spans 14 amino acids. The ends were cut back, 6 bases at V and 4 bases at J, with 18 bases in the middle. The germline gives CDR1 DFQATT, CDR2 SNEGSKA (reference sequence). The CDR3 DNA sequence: TGCAGTGCCACCGGGGGGGGCCAGGTCACTGAAGCTTTCTTT. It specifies CSATGGGQVTEAFF.

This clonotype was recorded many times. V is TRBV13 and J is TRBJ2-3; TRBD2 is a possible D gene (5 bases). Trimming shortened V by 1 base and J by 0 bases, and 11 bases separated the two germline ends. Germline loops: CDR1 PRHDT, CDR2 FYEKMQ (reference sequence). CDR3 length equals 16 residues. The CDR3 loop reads CASSLAQRRSTDTQYF. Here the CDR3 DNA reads TGTGCCAGCAGCTTAGCCCAGCGGAGAAGCACAGATACGCAGTATTTT.

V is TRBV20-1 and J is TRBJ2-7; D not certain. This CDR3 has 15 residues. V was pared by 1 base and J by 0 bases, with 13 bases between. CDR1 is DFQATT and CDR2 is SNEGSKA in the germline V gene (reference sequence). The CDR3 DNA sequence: TGCAGTGCTAGAGGCGGCCTTAGGAGCTCCTACGAGCAGTACTTC. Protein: CSARGGLRSSYEQYF.

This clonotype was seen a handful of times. The CDR3 is CASSGTSGRLYNEQFF. In DNA, the CDR3 is TGCGCCAGCAGCGGAACTAGCGGGAGACTTTACAATGAGCAGTTCTTC. The chain is built from TRBV5-1 and TRBJ2-1; 11 bases match TRBD2. The CDR3 contains 16 residues. The V gene's germline CDR1 is SGHRS and CDR2 YFSETQ. With V trimmed by 4 bases and J by 4 bases, 7 bases remained unmatched.

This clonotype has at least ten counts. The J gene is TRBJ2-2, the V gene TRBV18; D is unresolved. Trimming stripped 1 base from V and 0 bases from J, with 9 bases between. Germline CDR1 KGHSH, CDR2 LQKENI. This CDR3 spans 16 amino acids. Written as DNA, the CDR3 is TGTGCCAGCTCACCACGGCACTACGCGAACACCGGGGAGCTGTTTTTT. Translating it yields CASSPRHYANTGELFF.

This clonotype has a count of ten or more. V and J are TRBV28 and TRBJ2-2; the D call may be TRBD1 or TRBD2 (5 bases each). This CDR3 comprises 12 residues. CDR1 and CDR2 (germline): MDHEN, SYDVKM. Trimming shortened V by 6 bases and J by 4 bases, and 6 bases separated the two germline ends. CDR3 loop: CASRGTTGELFF. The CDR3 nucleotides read TGTGCCAGCAGAGGGACCACCGGGGAGCTGTTTTTT.

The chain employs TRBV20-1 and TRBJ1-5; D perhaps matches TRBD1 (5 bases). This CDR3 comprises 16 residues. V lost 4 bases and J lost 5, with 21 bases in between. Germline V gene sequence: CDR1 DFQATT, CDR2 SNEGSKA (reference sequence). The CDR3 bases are TGCAGTGCTAATCTTCCGTCGCTAATGGGGGATCAGCCCCAGCATTTT. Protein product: CSANLPSLMGDQPQHF.

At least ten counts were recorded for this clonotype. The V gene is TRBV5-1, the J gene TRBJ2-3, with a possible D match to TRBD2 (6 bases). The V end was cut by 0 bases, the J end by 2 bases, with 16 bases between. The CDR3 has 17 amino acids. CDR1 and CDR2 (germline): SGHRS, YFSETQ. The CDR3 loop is CASSLGNSGGNTDTQYF. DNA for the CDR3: TGCGCCAGCAGCTTGGGGAATTCCGGGGGAAACACAGATACGCAGTATTTT.

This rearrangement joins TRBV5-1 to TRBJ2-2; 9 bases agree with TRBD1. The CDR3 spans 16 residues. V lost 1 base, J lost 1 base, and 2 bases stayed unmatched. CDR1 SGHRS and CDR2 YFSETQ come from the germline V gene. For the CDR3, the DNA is TGCGCCAGCAGCTTGACAGGGGGCCTGAACACCGGGGAGCTGTTTTTT. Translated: CASSLTGGLNTGELFF.

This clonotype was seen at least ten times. Here the CDR3 DNA reads TGTGCCATCAACGGGACTAGCGGGAGTAACTCCTACAATGAGCAGTTCTTC. The encoded protein is CAINGTSGSNSYNEQFF. The J gene is TRBJ2-1, the V gene TRBV10-3; 14 bases agree with TRBD2. CDR3 length: 17 residues. Germline V gene sequence: CDR1 ENHRY, CDR2 SYGVKD. With V trimmed by 7 bases and J by 0 bases, 5 bases remained unmatched.

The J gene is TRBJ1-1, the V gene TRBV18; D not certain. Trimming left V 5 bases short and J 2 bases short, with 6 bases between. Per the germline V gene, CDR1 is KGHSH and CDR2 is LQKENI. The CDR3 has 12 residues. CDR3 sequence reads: CASSGLNTEAFF. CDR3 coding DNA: TGTGCCAGCTCAGGCCTAAACACTGAAGCTTTCTTT.

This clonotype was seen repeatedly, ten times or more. CDR3 coding DNA: TGTGCCAGCAGCTTAGCTAGCGGGCAAGAGACCCAGTACTTC. Translation: CASSLASGQETQYF. The chain carries TRBV7-2 and TRBJ2-5, with 7 nucleotides matching TRBD2. J was trimmed by 2 bases and V by 0 bases; bases with no gene match: 0. CDR3 length: 14 amino acids. Germline V CDR1 and CDR2: SGHTA, FQGNSA.

In DNA form, the CDR3 reads TGTGCCAGCAGGGAATCGGGGAACTACGAGCAGTACTTC. This codes for CASRESGNYEQYF. The chain recombines TRBV27 with TRBJ2-7; TRBD2 is a possible D gene (5 bases). Germline lookup yields CDR1 MNHEY and CDR2 SMNVEV (reference sequence). The V and J ends lost 6 bases and 3 bases respectively, with 12 bases between them. The CDR3 is made up of 13 amino acids.

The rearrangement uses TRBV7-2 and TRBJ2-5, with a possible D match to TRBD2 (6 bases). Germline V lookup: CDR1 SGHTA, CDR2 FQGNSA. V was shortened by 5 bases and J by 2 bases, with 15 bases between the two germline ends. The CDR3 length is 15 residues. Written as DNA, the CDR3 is TGTGCCAGCAGCGCTCTCCCAGGGAGGCAAGAGACCCAGTACTTC. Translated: CASSALPGRQETQYF.

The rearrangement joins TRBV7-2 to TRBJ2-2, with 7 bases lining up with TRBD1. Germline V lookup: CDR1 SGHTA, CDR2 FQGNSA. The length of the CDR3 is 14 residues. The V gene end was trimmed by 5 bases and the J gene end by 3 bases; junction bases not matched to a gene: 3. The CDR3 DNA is TGTGCCAGCAGCCGGGGACAGCACACCGGGGAGCTGTTTTTT. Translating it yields CASSRGQHTGELFF.

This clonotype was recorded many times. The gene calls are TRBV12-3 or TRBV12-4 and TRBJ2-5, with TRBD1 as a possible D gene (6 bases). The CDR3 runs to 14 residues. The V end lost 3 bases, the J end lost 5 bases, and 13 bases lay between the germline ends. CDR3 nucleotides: TGTGCCAGCAGTTTGACTGTTCAGGGGGAGACCCAGTACTTC. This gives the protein CASSLTVQGETQYF.

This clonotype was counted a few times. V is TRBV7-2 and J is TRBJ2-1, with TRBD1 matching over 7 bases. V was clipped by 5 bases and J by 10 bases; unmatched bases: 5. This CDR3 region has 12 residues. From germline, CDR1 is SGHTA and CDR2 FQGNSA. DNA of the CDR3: TGTGCCAGCAGCCTAGGACAGGCGGAGCAGTTCTTC. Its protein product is CASSLGQAEQFF.

This CDR3 reads CASTKQADTQYF. DNA of the CDR3: TGTGCCAGCACCAAACAGGCAGATACGCAGTATTTT. J is TRBJ2-3 and V is TRBV12-3 or TRBV12-4; TRBD1 is a possible D gene (5 bases). This CDR3 comprises 12 residues. V was clipped by 7 bases and J by 4 bases, with 9 bases between them.

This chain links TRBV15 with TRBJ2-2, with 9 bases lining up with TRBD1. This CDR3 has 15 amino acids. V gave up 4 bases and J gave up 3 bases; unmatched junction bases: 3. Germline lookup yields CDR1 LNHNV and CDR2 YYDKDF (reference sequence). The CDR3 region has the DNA TGTGCCACCAGCACAGGACAGGGGCACACCGGGGAGCTGTTTTTT. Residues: CATSTGQGHTGELFF.

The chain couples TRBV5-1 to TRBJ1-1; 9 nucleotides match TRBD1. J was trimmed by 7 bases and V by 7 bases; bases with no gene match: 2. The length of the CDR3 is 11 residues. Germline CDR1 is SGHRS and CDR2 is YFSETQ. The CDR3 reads CASGQGREAFF. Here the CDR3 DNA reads TGCGCCAGCGGACAGGGGCGTGAAGCTTTCTTT.

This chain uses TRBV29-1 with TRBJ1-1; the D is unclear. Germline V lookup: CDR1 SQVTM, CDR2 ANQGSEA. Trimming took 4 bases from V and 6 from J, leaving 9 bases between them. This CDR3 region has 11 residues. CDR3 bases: TGCAGCGTTGGGAATAGGGCTGAAGCTTTCTTT. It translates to CSVGNRAEAFF.

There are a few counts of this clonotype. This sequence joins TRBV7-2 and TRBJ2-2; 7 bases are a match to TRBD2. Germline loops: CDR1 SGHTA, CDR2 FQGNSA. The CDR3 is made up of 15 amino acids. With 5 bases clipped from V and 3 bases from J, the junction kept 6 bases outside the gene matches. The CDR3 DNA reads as TGTGCCAGCAGCCCGGGGGGAGGTGACACCGGGGAGCTGTTTTTT. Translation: CASSPGGGDTGELFF.